The sequence of this T cell receptor (beta chain) was determined in a study of Ad26.COV2.S vaccination and SARS-CoV-2 variants. About this clone: Its antigen is still unknown.

The study, taken as a whole, reports: Comparability of non-spike TCR breadth was observed across vaccine and placebo recipients.

Assay: immunoSEQ multiplex PCR; the TCRdb copy retains only in-frame clones and omits some. Of nearly 400,000 clones in the sample, approximately 90% were seen once. Specified treatment: 19 received Ad26.COV2.S at low or high dose, single or two shots; 5 received placebo; per-sample allocation not given. On day 63 after the first injection, vaccine and placebo recipients gave samples. The CDR3 covers 19 residues. Looked up from germline, CDR1 is KGHDR and CDR2 is SFDVKD. V lost 5 bases and J lost 4; bases outside the gene matches: 19. The source is a person aged 18-60 years who received the Ad26.COV2.S COVID-19 vaccine or a placebo. The starting material was peripheral blood, obtained in a trial of Ad26.COV2.S vaccine versus placebo. The V call is TRBV24-1, the J call TRBJ2-3, with TRBD1 identical over 8 bases. The chain's CDR3 is CATSVSGGAAGTRADTQYF. The CDR3 DNA reads TGTGCCACCAGTGTCTCAGGGGGCGCCGCGGGAACGAGAGCAGATACGCAGTATTTT.